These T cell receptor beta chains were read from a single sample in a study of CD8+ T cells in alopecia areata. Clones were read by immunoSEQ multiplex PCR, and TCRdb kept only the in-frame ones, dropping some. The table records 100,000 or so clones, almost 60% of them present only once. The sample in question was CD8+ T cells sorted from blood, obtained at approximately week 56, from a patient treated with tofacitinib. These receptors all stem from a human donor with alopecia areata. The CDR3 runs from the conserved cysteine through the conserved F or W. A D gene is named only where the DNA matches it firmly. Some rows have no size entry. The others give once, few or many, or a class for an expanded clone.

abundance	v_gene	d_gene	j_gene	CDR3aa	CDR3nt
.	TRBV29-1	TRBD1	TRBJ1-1	CSVQGTGGNTEAFF	TGCAGCGTTCAGGGGACAGGGGGGAACACTGAAGCTTTCTTT
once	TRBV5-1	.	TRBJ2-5	CASSLDDVETQYF	TGCGCCAGCAGCTTGGATGATGTTGAGACCCAGTACTTC
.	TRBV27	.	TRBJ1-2	CASSLSMRGFYGYTF	TGTGCCAGCAGTTTATCAATGAGGGGATTCTATGGCTACACCTTC
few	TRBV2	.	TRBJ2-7	CASKGRQAYEQYF	TGTGCCAGCAAAGGGAGGCAGGCCTACGAGCAGTACTTC
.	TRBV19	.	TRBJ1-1	CANSPGHWFAEAFF	TGTGCCAATTCTCCGGGACATTGGTTCGCTGAAGCTTTCTTT
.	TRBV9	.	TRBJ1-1	CASSGNFPEAFF	TGTGCCAGCAGCGGTAACTTTCCAGAAGCTTTCTTT
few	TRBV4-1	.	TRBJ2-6	CASSQERGTGANVLTF	TGCGCCAGCAGCCAAGAAAGGGGGACTGGGGCCAACGTCCTGACTTTC
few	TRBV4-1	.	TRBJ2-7	CASSQVPSTEYEQYF	TGCGCCAGCAGCCAAGTCCCTTCGACAGAGTACGAGCAGTACTTC
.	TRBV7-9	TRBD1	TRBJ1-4	CASSLGGQAGWVLFF	TGTGCCAGCAGCTTAGGGGGACAGGCCGGATGGGTACTGTTTTTT
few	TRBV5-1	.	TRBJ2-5	CASSWDFEETQYF	TGCGCCAGCAGCTGGGACTTCGAGGAGACCCAGTACTTC
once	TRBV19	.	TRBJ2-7	CASSPAGSYEQYF	TGTGCCAGTAGTCCGGCGGGTTCCTACGAGCAGTACTTC
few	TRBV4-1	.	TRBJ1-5	CASSQVVQDSNQPQHF	TGCGCCAGCAGCCAAGTAGTACAGGATAGCAATCAGCCCCAGCATTTT
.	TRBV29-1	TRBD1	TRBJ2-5	CSVDSGQGIRETQYF	TGCAGCGTTGATTCGGGACAGGGCATTCGAGAGACCCAGTACTTC
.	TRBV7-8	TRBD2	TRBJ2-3	CASSSGLADTDTQYF	TGTGCCAGCAGCTCGGGACTAGCAGACACAGATACGCAGTATTTT
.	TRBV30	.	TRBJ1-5	CAWSVSGTSGDQPQHF	TGTGCCTGGAGTGTATCAGGGACCTCCGGGGATCAGCCCCAGCATTTT
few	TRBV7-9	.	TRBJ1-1	CASSQPRAEAFF	TGTGCCAGCAGCCAACCCAGGGCTGAAGCTTTCTTT
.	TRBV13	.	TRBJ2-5	CASSLAPGPQETQYF	TGTGCCAGCAGCTTAGCCCCGGGACCCCAAGAGACCCAGTACTTC
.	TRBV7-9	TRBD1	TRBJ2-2	CASSSGQGGPGELFF	TGTGCCAGCAGCAGCGGACAGGGAGGTCCCGGGGAGCTGTTTTTT
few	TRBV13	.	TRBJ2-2	CASSLGPSRTGELFF	TGTGCCAGCAGCTTGGGTCCTAGTCGAACCGGGGAGCTGTTTTTT
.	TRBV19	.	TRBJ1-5	CASSIFGDSNQPQHF	TGTGCCAGTAGTATTTTTGGGGATAGCAATCAGCCCCAGCATTTT
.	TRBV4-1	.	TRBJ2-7	CASSQESGTVEQYF	TGCGCCAGCAGCCAAGAATCGGGGACGGTAGAGCAGTACTTC
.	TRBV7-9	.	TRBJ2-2	CASMWAGSTGELFF	TGTGCCAGCATGTGGGCAGGGTCGACCGGGGAGCTGTTTTTT
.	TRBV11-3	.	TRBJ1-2	CASSGGTGYTF	TGTGCCAGCAGCGGCGGTACGGGCTACACCTTC
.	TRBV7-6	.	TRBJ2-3	CASSPAQGTDTQYF	TGTGCCAGCAGCCCCGCCCAAGGCACAGATACGCAGTATTTT
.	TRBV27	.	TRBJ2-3	CASSLPSGGADTQYF	TGTGCCAGCAGTCTACCCTCGGGGGGCGCAGATACGCAGTATTTT
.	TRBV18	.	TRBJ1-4	CASSTSPGDEKLFF	TGTGCCAGCTCAACTTCTCCGGGAGATGAAAAACTGTTTTTT
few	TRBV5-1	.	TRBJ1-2	CASSEAGGGRGGYTF	TGCGCCAGCAGTGAGGCGGGAGGAGGACGTGGTGGCTACACCTTC
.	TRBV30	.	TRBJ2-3	CAWSVDSRSTDTQYF	TGTGCCTGGAGTGTAGACAGCCGTAGCACAGATACGCAGTATTTT
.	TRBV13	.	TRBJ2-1	CASSLGSNSYNEQFF	TGTGCCAGCAGCTTAGGTAGCAACTCCTACAATGAGCAGTTCTTC
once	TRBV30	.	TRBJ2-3	CAWAADTQYF	TGTGCCTGGGCGGCGGACACGCAGTATTTT
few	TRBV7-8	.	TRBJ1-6	CASSLGTVESPLHF	TGTGCCAGCAGCTTAGGGACGGTCGAATCACCCCTCCACTTT
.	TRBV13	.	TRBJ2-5	CASSFSVVETQYF	TGTGCCAGCAGCTTCTCGGTCGTCGAGACCCAGTACTTC
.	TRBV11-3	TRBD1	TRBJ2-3	CASSPSGGDTQYF	TGTGCCAGCAGCCCATCAGGGGGCGATACGCAGTATTTT
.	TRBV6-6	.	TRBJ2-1	CASSVDSDEQFF	TGTGCCAGCAGTGTCGACAGCGATGAGCAGTTCTTC
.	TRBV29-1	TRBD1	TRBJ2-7	CSVELPGTDYYEQYF	TGCAGCGTTGAACTCCCTGGGACAGACTACTACGAGCAGTACTTC
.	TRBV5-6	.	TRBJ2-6	CASSFGSSGANVLTF	TGTGCCAGCAGCTTCGGGTCATCTGGGGCCAACGTCCTGACTTTC
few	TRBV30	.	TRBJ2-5	CAWEPLASDETQYF	TGTGCCTGGGAGCCCCTCGCTAGCGATGAGACCCAGTACTTC
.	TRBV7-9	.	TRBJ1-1	CASSPGTSSEAFF	TGTGCCAGCAGCCCCGGCACGAGTTCTGAAGCTTTCTTT
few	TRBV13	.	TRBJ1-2	CASSLARGDYGYTF	TGTGCCAGCAGCTTAGCACGGGGAGACTATGGCTACACCTTC
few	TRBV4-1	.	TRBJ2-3	CASSQGINTDTQYF	TGCGCCAGCAGCCAGGGAATAAACACAGATACGCAGTATTTT
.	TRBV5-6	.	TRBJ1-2	CASRVGPYYTF	TGTGCCAGCAGGGTGGGGCCCTACTACACCTTC
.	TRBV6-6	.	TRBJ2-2	CASSSGVGGELFF	TGTGCCAGCAGCTCGGGGGTCGGGGGGGAGCTGTTTTTT
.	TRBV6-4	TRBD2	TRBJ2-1	CASSEGGSGYNEQFF	TGTGCCAGCAGTGAAGGTGGTAGCGGGTACAATGAGCAGTTCTTC
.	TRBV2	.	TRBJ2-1	CASSLIRPGVPYNEQFF	TGTGCCAGCAGCTTGATACGTCCAGGGGTGCCTTACAATGAGCAGTTCTTC
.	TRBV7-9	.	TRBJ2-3	CASSPATGTDTQYF	TGTGCCAGCAGCCCTGCAACCGGGACAGATACGCAGTATTTT
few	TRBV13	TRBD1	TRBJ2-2	CASSIGTVNTGELFF	TGTGCCAGCAGCATTGGGACAGTCAACACCGGGGAGCTGTTTTTT
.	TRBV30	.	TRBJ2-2	CAWRIKGQNTGELFF	TGTGCCTGGAGAATCAAAGGACAGAACACCGGGGAGCTGTTTTTT
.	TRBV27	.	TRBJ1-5	CASAKGGFVNQPQHF	TGTGCCAGCGCCAAGGGGGGGTTCGTAAATCAGCCCCAGCATTTT
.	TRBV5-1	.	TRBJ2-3	CASSLDQITDTQYF	TGCGCCAGCAGCTTGGATCAGATCACAGATACGCAGTATTTT
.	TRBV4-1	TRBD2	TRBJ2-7	CASSLGLAGGYYEQYF	TGCGCCAGCAGCCTCGGACTAGCGGGGGGTTACTACGAGCAGTACTTC
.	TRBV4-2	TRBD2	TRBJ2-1	CASTSGGAWNEQFF	TGTGCCAGCACTAGCGGGGGGGCCTGGAATGAGCAGTTCTTC
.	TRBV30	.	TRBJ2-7	CAWSGRVRSEQYF	TGTGCCTGGAGTGGAAGGGTGAGGTCCGAGCAGTACTTC
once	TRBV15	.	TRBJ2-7	CATSTDRNPFYEQYF	TGTGCCACCAGCACAGACAGGAACCCTTTCTACGAGCAGTACTTC
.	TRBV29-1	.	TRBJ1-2	CSVPLGREGTNYGYTF	TGCAGCGTACCTTTGGGCAGGGAAGGAACTAACTATGGCTACACCTTC
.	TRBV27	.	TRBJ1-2	CASSLQPIPANYGYTF	TGTGCCAGCAGTTTACAGCCGATTCCCGCTAACTATGGCTACACCTTC
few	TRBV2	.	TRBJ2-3	CASSEDTQYF	TGTGCCAGCAGTGAGGATACGCAGTATTTT
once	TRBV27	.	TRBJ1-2	CASSLGGDPGYTF	TGTGCCAGCAGTTTAGGGGGGGATCCTGGCTACACCTTC